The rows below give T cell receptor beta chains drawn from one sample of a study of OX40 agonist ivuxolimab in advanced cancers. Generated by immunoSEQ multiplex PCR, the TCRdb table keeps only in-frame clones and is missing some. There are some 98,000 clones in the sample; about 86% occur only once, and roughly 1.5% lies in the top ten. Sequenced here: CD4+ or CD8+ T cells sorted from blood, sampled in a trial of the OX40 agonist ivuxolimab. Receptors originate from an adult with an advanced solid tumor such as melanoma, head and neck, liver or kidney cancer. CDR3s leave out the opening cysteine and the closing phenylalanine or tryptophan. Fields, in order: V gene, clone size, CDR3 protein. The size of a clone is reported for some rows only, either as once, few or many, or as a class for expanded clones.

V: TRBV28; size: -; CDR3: ASSFAGQANSPLH
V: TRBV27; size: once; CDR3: ASFYSTRGSYEQY
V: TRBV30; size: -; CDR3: AWSAGLAGGPTDTQY
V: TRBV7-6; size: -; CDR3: ASSLGPGNEQF
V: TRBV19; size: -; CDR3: ASNSQNSYNSPLH
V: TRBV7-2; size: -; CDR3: ASSLVLGGPTGEQY
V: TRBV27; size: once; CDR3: ASSPRGNEKLF
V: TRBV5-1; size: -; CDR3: ASSLEMGGSHEQY
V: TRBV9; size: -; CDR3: ASSPSQARRCYEQY
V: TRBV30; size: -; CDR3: AWDRGPLNTEAF
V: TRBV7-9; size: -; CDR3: ASSLGQAVYGYT
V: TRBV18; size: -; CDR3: ASSPSGTGQKEQY
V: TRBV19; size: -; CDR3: ASSTTSGSSYEQY
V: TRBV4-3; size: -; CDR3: ASSQGGGAGYGYT
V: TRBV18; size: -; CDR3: ASSRQGYGYT
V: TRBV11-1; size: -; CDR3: ASSLPGGAGGNEQF
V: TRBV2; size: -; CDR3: ASSREEKLF
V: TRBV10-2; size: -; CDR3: ASRLTSGGYEQY
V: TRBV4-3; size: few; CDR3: ASSQARRVYEQY
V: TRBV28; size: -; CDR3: ASRGVSPGANVLT
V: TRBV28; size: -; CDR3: ASSPTGPGQGAVGGEAF
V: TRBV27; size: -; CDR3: ASSPREGTGTQPQH
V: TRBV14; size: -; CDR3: ASGVTNSPLH
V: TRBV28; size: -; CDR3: ASKSTGNTGELF
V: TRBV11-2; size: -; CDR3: ASSPHAETQY
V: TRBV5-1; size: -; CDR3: ASRVGEANYGYT
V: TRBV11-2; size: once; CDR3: ASSLHLRVPQY
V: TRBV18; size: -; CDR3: ASSPPGSGANVLT
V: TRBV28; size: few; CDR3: ASGVQRTEAF
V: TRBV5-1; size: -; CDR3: ASSPRQGPNSGNTIY
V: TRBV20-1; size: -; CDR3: SARGKGTQY
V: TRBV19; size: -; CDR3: ASSIWPGELF
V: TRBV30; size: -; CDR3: AWSDGPLVGYGYT
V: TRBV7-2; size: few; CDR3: ASSPSGRAEEQY
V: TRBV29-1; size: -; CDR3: SVGQGRAATNEKLF
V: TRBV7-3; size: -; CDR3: ASSLETGRFGETQY
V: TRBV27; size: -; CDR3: ASSSLAPRTDTQY
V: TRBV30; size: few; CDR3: AWSGGQNTGNTIY
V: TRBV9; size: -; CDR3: ASTSGGEGRTEAF
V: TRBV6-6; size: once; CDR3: ASSSRGIYEQY
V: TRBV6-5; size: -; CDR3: ASGSGTKWADTQY
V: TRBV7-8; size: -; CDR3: ASSLKGGSETQY
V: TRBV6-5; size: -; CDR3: ASSYSIIQISYEQY
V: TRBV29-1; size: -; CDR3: SAKRGGTDTQY
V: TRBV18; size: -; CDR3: ASSQSEGTEAF
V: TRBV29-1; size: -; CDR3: SARRPETQY
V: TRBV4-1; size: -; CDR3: ASSRDRANTEAF
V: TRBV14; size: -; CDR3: ASSQGPRPELF
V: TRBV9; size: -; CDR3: ASETSGDGYT
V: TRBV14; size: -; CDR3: ASSQGGGAYEQY
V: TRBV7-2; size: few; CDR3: ASSTTRGNSPLH
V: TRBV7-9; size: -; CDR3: ASSVSGTPGETQY
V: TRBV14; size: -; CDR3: ASSPGPYNEQF
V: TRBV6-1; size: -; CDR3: ASSRTGTGNYGYT
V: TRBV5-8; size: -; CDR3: ASSLVYGRDSTDTQY
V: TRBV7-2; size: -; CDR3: ASSPDRGRQETQY
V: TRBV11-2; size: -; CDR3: ASSLGQRETQY
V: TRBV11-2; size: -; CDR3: ASSLNRREGQGTQY
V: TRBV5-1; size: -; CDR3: ASSLVADSYLYEQY
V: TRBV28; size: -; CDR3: ASSSTGTVLYEQY